The 16 T cell receptor beta chains below were found in one sample sequenced in a study of T-cell reconstitution after alpha-beta-depleted transplantation in children. Unique molecular identifiers featured in how the TCRbeta library was prepared. TCRdb ran MiXCR on the PCR reads and lists one entry per CDR3 protein. The sample consists of about 830,000 distinct CDR3 sequences, 15% to 20% of them appearing once. The sample consisted of PBMCs, mostly from graft donor cells, taken 360 days after TCRalphabeta/CD19-depleted stem cell transplant. All receptors derive from a male patient aged 10 to 17 who had a stem cell transplant for acute lymphoblastic leukemia, so the T cells may come from the graft donor.

The J gene is TRBJ2-7, the V gene TRBV10-1, with 10 bases matching TRBD2. Trimming cost V 2 bases and J 5 bases; bases outside gene matches: 0. In germline, CDR1 is WNHNN, CDR2 SYGVQD (reference sequence). The CDR3 sequence is 13 residues long. The DNA for the CDR3 is TGCGCCAGCAGTGAGAGCGGGAGGGACGAGCAGTACTTC. This translates into CASSESGRDEQYF.

This chain connects TRBV20-1 to TRBJ1-3; TRBD1 aligns across 9 bases. The CDR3 consists of 14 residues. In germline, CDR1 is DFQATT, CDR2 SNEGSKA (reference sequence). With 6 bases clipped from V and 4 bases from J, the junction kept 7 bases outside the gene matches. In DNA form, the CDR3 reads TGCAGTGCACCACGACAGGGGGAAGGAAACACCATATATTTT. It specifies CSAPRQGEGNTIYF.

This clonotype was detected only a few times. The V and J genes are TRBV27 and TRBJ2-3, with a possible D match to TRBD2 (6 bases). Germline V gives CDR1 MNHEY, CDR2 SMNVEV (reference sequence). CDR3 size: 15 residues. With 6 bases removed from V and 9 bases from J, the gap between germline ends came to 22 bases. CDR3 DNA: TGTGCCAGCAGCCGTACCTTTAGGGACTCCTCAACGCAGTATTTT. The encoded protein is CASSRTFRDSSTQYF.

This clonotype appeared a few times. The rearrangement uses TRBV6-1 and TRBJ2-7; D uncertain. This CDR3 is built from 14 residues. Per germline, CDR1 MNHNS and CDR2 SASEGT. With 2 bases removed from V and 0 bases from J, the gap between germline ends came to 8 bases. In DNA form, the CDR3 reads TGTGCCAGCAGTGAAACAGCCATCTCCTACGAGCAGTACTTC. Residues: CASSETAISYEQYF.

As DNA, the CDR3 is TGTGCCAGCAGCTTACCCGGTATGGATACGCAGTATTTT. Translating gives CASSLPGMDTQYF. This rearrangement joins TRBV7-9 to TRBJ2-3; D unresolved. The CDR3 has 13 amino acids. Germline-derived CDR1 and CDR2 are SEHNR and FQNEAQ (reference sequence). V lost 2 bases to trimming and J lost 6 bases, with 9 bases between them.

With regard to this clonotype: Given a much more abundant clone one base away, this may be a read error. Lacking the conserved final phenylalanine or tryptophan, this CDR3 likely reflects a read error. The J gene is TRBJ2-1, the V gene TRBV20-1; TRBD2 matches 7 bases. Germline V gives CDR1 DFQATT, CDR2 SNEGSKA (reference sequence). CDR3 length: 14 amino acids. V lost 2 bases and J lost 7; bases outside the gene matches: 8. As DNA, the CDR3 is TGCAGTGCTAGAAGGCTAGCGGTCGCAAATGAGCAGTTCTAC. It translates to CSARRLAVANEQFY.

This clonotype turned up a few times. The chain combines TRBV20-1 with TRBJ2-3; 8 nucleotides align to TRBD2. Per the germline V gene, CDR1 is DFQATT and CDR2 is SNEGSKA (reference sequence). V lost 6 bases and J lost 9; bases outside the gene matches: 20. The CDR3 sequence is 16 residues long. In DNA, the CDR3 is TGCAGTGCCGAAAATCTAGCGGGTCTACTGGGGGGAACGCAGTATTTT. Amino acid sequence: CSAENLAGLLGGTQYF.

This clonotype has just one count. This rearrangement joins TRBV12-3 or TRBV12-4 to TRBJ2-2, with 12 nucleotides matching TRBD2. The CDR3 consists of 18 residues. V trimming: 1 base; J trimming: 5 bases; junction bases outside the gene matches: 8. CDR3 region: CASSLGWTSGIGTGELFF. For the CDR3, the DNA is TGTGCCAGCAGTTTAGGCTGGACTAGCGGGATTGGAACCGGGGAGCTGTTTTTT.

This chain uses TRBV24-1 with TRBJ2-2; 9 bases are a match to TRBD1. The CDR3 covers 15 residues. Germline V lookup: CDR1 KGHDR, CDR2 SFDVKD. V shed 3 bases, J shed 6 bases, and the junction held 4 bases outside the gene matches. In DNA form, the CDR3 reads TGTGCCACCAGTGATCCGGGACAGGGACCCGGGGAGCTGTTTTTT. This codes for CATSDPGQGPGELFF.

J is TRBJ2-5 and V is TRBV15; either TRBD1 or TRBD2 may supply D (6 bases each). Germline CDR1 is LNHNV and CDR2 is YYDKDF (reference sequence). This CDR3 comprises 18 residues. V was trimmed by 0 bases and J by 6 bases, leaving 23 bases between them. CDR3 nucleotides: TGTGCCACCAGCAGAGATGAAAGCCCGGGGGCAGGAGGGAAGACCCAGTACTTC. Residues: CATSRDESPGAGGKTQYF.

V is TRBV9 and J is TRBJ2-3; 7 bases are shared with TRBD2. CDR3 size: 15 residues. Germline loops: CDR1 SGDLS, CDR2 YYNGEE. J lost 2 bases, V lost 4 bases, and 7 bases had no gene match. The chain's CDR3 is CASSHRDYPTDTQYF. In nucleotides, the CDR3 is TGTGCCAGCAGCCACCGGGACTACCCCACAGATACGCAGTATTTT.

This clonotype was seen more than once but under ten times. The rearrangement uses TRBV20-1 and TRBJ1-5; tentative D call: TRBD1 (5 bases). This CDR3 region has 13 residues. CDR1 and CDR2 (germline): DFQATT, SNEGSKA (reference sequence). Trimming removed 3 bases from V and 3 bases from J, with 9 bases in between. The CDR3 DNA reads as TGCAGTGCTAGTAAACAGGTCAATCAGCCCCAGCATTTT. It translates to CSASKQVNQPQHF.

This clonotype was seen only a few times. This chain links TRBV20-1 with TRBJ2-7; 10 nucleotides agree with TRBD1. The CDR3 has 14 residues. The J segment lost 3 bases and the V segment lost 5 bases, leaving 7 bases of the junction unmatched. In germline, CDR1 is DFQATT, CDR2 SNEGSKA (reference sequence). The CDR3 sequence is CSASRTGGNYEQYF. For the CDR3, the DNA is TGCAGTGCTTCCCGGACAGGGGGAAACTACGAGCAGTACTTC.

The V and J genes are TRBV5-1 and TRBJ2-5; the D is unclear. Germline CDR1 and CDR2: SGHRS and YFSETQ. V was pared by 3 bases and J by 1 base, with 13 bases between. This CDR3 comprises 15 residues. CDR3 in amino acids: CASSSPPRSQETQYF. The DNA of the CDR3 is TGCGCCAGCAGCTCCCCCCCGCGATCCCAAGAGACCCAGTACTTC.

This clonotype was seen only a few times. The chain uses TRBV3-1 and TRBJ1-5, with D hard to call. V shed 0 bases and J shed 0 bases, with 12 bases lying between them. From germline, CDR1 is LGHDT and CDR2 YNNKEL (reference sequence). This CDR3 comprises 17 residues. The CDR3 DNA reads TGTGCCAGCAGCCAAGATGGAACGGATTATAGCAATCAGCCCCAGCATTTT. Residues: CASSQDGTDYSNQPQHF.

The CDR3 DNA is TGTGCCAGCAGCTTAGCCCGGGACGGGGAGCTGTTTTTT. It is translated as CASSLARDGELFF. J is TRBJ2-2 and V is TRBV7-8, with a possible D match to TRBD2 (5 bases). The ends were cut back, 0 bases at V and 7 bases at J, with 6 bases in the middle. This CDR3 has 13 residues. The germline gives CDR1 SGHVS, CDR2 FQNEAQ.